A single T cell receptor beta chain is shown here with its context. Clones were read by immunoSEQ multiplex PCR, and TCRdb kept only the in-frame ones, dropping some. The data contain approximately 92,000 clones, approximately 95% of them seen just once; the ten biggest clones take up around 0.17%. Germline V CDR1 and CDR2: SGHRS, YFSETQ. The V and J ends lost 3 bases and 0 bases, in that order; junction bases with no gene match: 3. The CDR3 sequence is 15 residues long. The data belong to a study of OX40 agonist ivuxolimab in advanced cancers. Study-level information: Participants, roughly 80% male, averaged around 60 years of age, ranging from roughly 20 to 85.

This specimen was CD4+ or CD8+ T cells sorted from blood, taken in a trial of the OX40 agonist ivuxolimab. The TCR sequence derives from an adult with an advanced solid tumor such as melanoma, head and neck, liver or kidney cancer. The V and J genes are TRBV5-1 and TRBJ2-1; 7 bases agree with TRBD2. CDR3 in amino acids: CASSSGGSSYNEQFF. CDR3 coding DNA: TGCGCCAGCAGCTCAGGCGGGAGCTCCTACAATGAGCAGTTCTTC.